This T cell receptor beta chain was identified during a study of Ad26.COV2.S vaccination and SARS-CoV-2 variants (dated by TCRdb to 2020 to 2022). General notes on the study: Donors in the vaccine arm were drawn from COV1001, a phase I-IIa trial of Ad26.COV2.S in healthy adults that was multicentre, randomized, double-blind and placebo-controlled. Ad26.COV2.S was given intramuscularly at 5x10^10 or 1x10^11 viral particles, as a single shot or as two shots 56 days apart. Sequencing of the TCRbeta repertoire served to evaluate the specificity and breadth of SARS-CoV-2-reactive T cell receptors following Ad26.COV2.S vaccination. The TCR-sequenced set comprised approximately 32 samples: some 19 Ad26.COV2.S vaccine recipients, 5 placebo recipients and 8 SARS-CoV-2 convalescent individuals. Trial participants were randomized into five groups of five, in which low-dose or high-dose Ad26.COV2.S was given once or twice, or placebo was given on both occasions. Investigators did not know the trial group allocation while performing experiments and assessing outcomes.

Points on this clone: The target of this receptor is not known. Base qualities are not provided; no much larger clone lies one nucleotide away.

Paper-wide results and their limitations: Comparing responses between vaccine doses or regimens was not something the study was powered to do. After vaccination, substantial breadth of spike-specific CD8+ and CD4+ T cell responses was reported. Vaccine and placebo recipients had comparable non-spike TCR breadth, which fits with the vaccine containing only spike. It was noted by the authors that total T cell responses may have been underestimated by the TCR breadth and depth analyses. Ad26.COV2.S recipients had higher spike-specific TCR breadth than placebo recipients (P = 0.0014).

Based on the germline V gene, the CDR1 and CDR2 sequences are SGHDT and YYEEEE. Counted from cysteine to phenylalanine, this CDR3 has 18 amino acids. The retained sequence is limited to the CDR3, 54 bases, with the frame set at the first base. For this chain, trimming is 3 bases at the V end and 1 base at the J end, and the number of junction bases without a gene match is 9. This specimen's treatment or condition label, per the study, means: some 20 received Ad26.COV2.S at low or high dose, single or two shots; roughly five received placebo; per-sample allocation not given. Repertoires of vaccine and placebo recipients were sequenced from samples collected on day 63 after the first injection. Cohort 1b enrolled roughly 25 adults aged 18-55 years at a single site in Boston, USA, between 29 July and 7 August 2020. As a vaccine, Ad26.COV2.S was a replication-incompetent adenovirus type 26 vector that expressed a prefusion-stabilized SARS-CoV-2 spike protein derived from the original Wuhan strain.

The immunoSEQ Assay was the method used to sequence TCRbeta CDR3 regions. After extraction, genomic DNA underwent amplification by bias-controlled multiplex PCR, followed by high-throughput sequencing. The authors' analysis ran thus. To quantify the absolute abundance of every unique TCRbeta CDR3 region, sequences were collapsed and filtered. Usable DNA was measured by amplifying reference genes present in all nucleated cells, and TCRbeta template counts were normalized to that usable DNA to estimate T cell fraction. Repertoire TCRs were annotated as SARS-CoV-2-specific by exact matching of V gene, CDR3 amino acid sequence and J gene to a known reactive TCR set. The reference SARS-CoV-2 TCR set came from MIRA and was filtered for enrichment in COVID-19-positive ImmuneCODE repertoires, removing public or cross-reactive TCRs. Using the MIRA antigens, annotated TCRs were further analysed by specific ORF or by position within an ORF. Breadth was defined as annotated unique rearrangements over total unique productive rearrangements; depth was the summed frequency of those rearrangements. Two-sided Wilcoxon rank-sum tests were applied when comparing TCR breadth between groups. This immuneACCESS table, as held by TCRdb, lists in-frame sequences with V and J called but not all clones. Of the missing ones, under half trace to an unresolved V gene in checked studies; the others have no known cause. V, J and clone size are those of that table, while D and trimming were read from the DNA. The sample has more than 400,000 clones on record, roughly 91% of them singletons. The top ten hold about 4.1% of the sample.

The sequenced sample was peripheral blood, obtained in a trial of Ad26.COV2.S vaccine versus placebo. Rearrangement joined TRBV5-6 to TRBJ2-1, and TRBD2 matches 11 of the central bases. The TCR originated in a person between 18 and 59 years old who received the Ad26.COV2.S COVID-19 vaccine or a placebo. The DNA is as follows: TGTGCCAGCAGCTCAGGGACTAGCGGAATCTTATCCTACAATGAGCAGTTCTTC. It is translated as CASSSGTSGILSYNEQFF.